These 29 T cell receptor beta chains were sequenced from one sample in a study of blood T cell repertoires in COVID-19 (TCRdb year 2020). Library preparation was by the immunoSEQ multiplex PCR assay. The clones in this table, taken by TCRdb from immuneACCESS, are in-frame only. Not every clone is retained; where verified, under half of the shortfall comes from an unresolved V gene, and the cause of the rest is unknown. Here the sample has almost 65,000 clones; 88% occur a single time. The ten largest account for 43% of the sample. Sequencing was done on a sample of peripheral blood. These receptors were obtained from a woman in her sixties with COVID-19, enrolled during active disease.

The J gene is TRBJ2-1, the V gene TRBV6-5; no firm D call. CDR1 and CDR2 from the germline V gene are MNHEY and SVGAGI. The CDR3 sequence is 13 residues long. The V end was cut by 6 bases, the J end by 4 bases, with 10 bases between. CDR3 region: CASRADTYNEQFF. DNA of the CDR3: TGTGCCAGCAGAGCAGACACGTACAATGAGCAGTTCTTC.

V usage is TRBV7-2 and J usage is TRBJ2-3, with 11 positions matching TRBD2. V was pared by 5 bases and J by 4 bases, with 8 bases of the junction left unmatched. This CDR3 has 16 residues. CDR1 is SGHTA, CDR2 FQGNSA, per germline. CDR3 loop: CASSPRLAGGADTQYF. The CDR3 coding sequence is TGTGCCAGCAGCCCCCGTCTAGCGGGGGGCGCAGATACGCAGTATTTT.

The chain has TRBV28 and TRBJ1-6; TRBD1 matches 8 bases. The CDR3 sequence is 16 residues long. Unmatched junction bases numbered 7, after V lost 5 bases and J lost 4 bases. Germline values: CDR1 MDHEN, CDR2 SYDVKM. CDR3: CASSVDREFYNSPLHF. DNA for the CDR3: TGTGCCAGCAGTGTGGACAGGGAGTTTTATAATTCACCCCTCCACTTT.

The chain carries TRBV7-9 and TRBJ2-1; 7 bases are shared with TRBD1. The junction had 5 bases not matched to a gene; V was cut back by 7 bases and J by 8 bases. This CDR3 region has 12 residues. Germline loops: CDR1 SEHNR, CDR2 FQNEAQ (reference sequence). CDR3 loop: CASTYRGDEQFF. The CDR3 bases are TGTGCCAGCACCTACAGGGGCGATGAGCAGTTCTTC.

The V and J genes are TRBV7-9 and TRBJ2-3, with 7 bases fitting TRBD2. This CDR3 is 16 amino acids long. V dropped 5 bases and J dropped 6; count of bases not matched to a gene: 14. Germline V lookup: CDR1 SEHNR, CDR2 FQNEAQ (reference sequence). The CDR3 here is CASSRNAGVSSDTQYF. As DNA, the CDR3 is TGTGCCAGCAGCCGAAATGCGGGGGTTTCTTCGGATACGCAGTATTTT.

The rearrangement joins TRBV3-1 (or the pseudogene TRBV3-2) to TRBJ2-1, with 9 bases identical to TRBD2. The J segment lost 6 bases and the V segment lost 0 bases, leaving 15 bases of the junction unmatched. This CDR3 region has 19 residues. Germline loops: CDR1 LGHDT, CDR2 YNNKEL (reference sequence). This chain's CDR3 is CASSQDLGLANPYFNEQFF. The CDR3 nucleotides read TGTGCCAGCAGCCAAGATTTGGGACTAGCCAATCCATATTTCAATGAGCAGTTCTTC.

A single count supports this clone. The chain joins TRBV13 to TRBJ2-7; 8 nucleotides agree with TRBD1. The CDR3 spans 14 residues. The trim removed 4 bases at V and 2 bases at J, leaving 4 bases unmatched. Germline V lookup: CDR1 PRHDT, CDR2 FYEKMQ (reference sequence). CDR3 in amino acids: CASSSGGAPYEQYF. For the CDR3, the DNA is TGTGCCAGCAGCTCAGGGGGCGCTCCCTACGAGCAGTACTTC.

This chain connects TRBV19 to TRBJ1-1; possibly TRBD1 for D (5 bases). Germline CDR1 reads LNHDA; CDR2 reads SQIVND (reference sequence). This CDR3 is built from 14 residues. Trimming shortened V by 6 bases and J by 3 bases, and 14 bases separated the two germline ends. In DNA form, the CDR3 reads TGTGCCAGTAGCGAACTCGGAGGGGACACTGAAGCTTTCTTT. Translated, it gives CASSELGGDTEAFF.

The rearrangement uses TRBV5-6 and TRBJ1-6, with a weak D call TRBD1 (6 bases). Trimming shortened V by 4 bases and J by 4 bases, and 15 bases separated the two germline ends. This CDR3 spans 16 amino acids. CDR1 is SGHDT and CDR2 is YYEEEE in the germline V gene. CDR3 region: CASSGSGTFYNSPLHF. Here the CDR3 DNA reads TGTGCCAGCAGCGGCTCCGGGACATTTTATAATTCACCCCTCCACTTT.

This sequence joins TRBV9 and TRBJ2-1, with 8 bases identical to TRBD2. Germline values: CDR1 SGDLS, CDR2 YYNGEE. The CDR3 extends over 16 amino acids. The V and J ends lost 3 bases and 4 bases, in that order; junction bases with no gene match: 9. The CDR3 nucleotides read TGTGCCAGCAGCGGAAGAGCCGGGAGGGATTACAATGAGCAGTTCTTC. It encodes CASSGRAGRDYNEQFF. The full variable domain, in which reference TRBV9 and TRBJ2-1 provide the parts outside the CDR3, is DSGVTQTPKHLITATGQRVTLRCSPRSGDLSVYWYQQSLDQGLQFLIQYYNGEERAKGNILERFSAQQFPDLHSELNLSSLELGDSALYFCASSGRAGRDYNEQFFGPGTRLTVL.

V and J are TRBV7-2 and TRBJ2-7, with D perhaps matching TRBD2 (5 bases). With 5 bases removed from V and 3 bases from J, the gap between germline ends came to 11 bases. Germline V lookup: CDR1 SGHTA, CDR2 FQGNSA. The CDR3 has 13 amino acids. The chain's CDR3 is CASSQRQVYEQYF. The DNA of the CDR3 is TGTGCCAGCAGCCAGCGGCAGGTCTACGAGCAGTACTTC.

J is TRBJ2-5 and V is TRBV7-9; maybe TRBD1 (6 bases). This CDR3 is built from 16 residues. Per the germline V gene, CDR1 is SEHNR and CDR2 is FQNEAQ (reference sequence). The germline V and J ends were trimmed by 8 bases and 1 base, with 20 bases remaining between them. The CDR3 DNA sequence: TGTGCCAGCTCGCTGGGCACAGGGAAAGCCCAAGAGACCCAGTACTTC. This sequence encodes CASSLGTGKAQETQYF.

The CDR3 reads CASTLFGQGAAQPQHF. CDR3 nucleotides: TGTGCCAGTACCCTATTTGGACAGGGGGCTGCTCAGCCCCAGCATTTT. The chain joins TRBV19 to TRBJ1-5; 11 nucleotides match TRBD1. Germline CDR1 reads LNHDA; CDR2 reads SQIVND (reference sequence). The CDR3 spans 16 residues. V shed 7 bases and J 6 bases; nucleotides not matched to a gene: 11.

The chain uses TRBV6-5 and TRBJ2-7, with TRBD1 as a possible D gene (6 bases). The V end was cut by 7 bases, the J end by 2 bases, with 15 bases between. The length of the CDR3 is 14 residues. CDR1 MNHEY and CDR2 SVGAGI come from the germline V gene. Here the CDR3 DNA reads TGTGCCAGCATCGCCCCGACAGGACCCTACGAGCAGTACTTC. It specifies CASIAPTGPYEQYF.

This clone was observed a handful of times. The V gene is TRBV27, the J gene TRBJ2-2; 10 positions agree with TRBD2. The germline CDR1 and CDR2 sequences are MNHEY and SMNVEV (reference sequence). This CDR3 spans 15 amino acids. The V segment lost 5 bases and the J segment 7 bases; nucleotides outside the gene matches: 7. The DNA of the CDR3 is TGTGCCAGCAGTCTCCTAGCGGGAGTGGTCGGGGAGCTGTTTTTT. Translation: CASSLLAGVVGELFF.

V is TRBV5-6 and J is TRBJ1-6; 8 bases map to TRBD1. The junction had 7 bases not matched to a gene; V was cut back by 4 bases and J by 10 bases. Germline assignment: CDR1 SGHDT and CDR2 YYEEEE. The CDR3 has 14 residues. CDR3 sequence (DNA): TGTGCCAGCAGCCTGAGGACAGGGCACTCACCCCTCCACTTT. It specifies CASSLRTGHSPLHF.

The chain is built from TRBV6-5 and TRBJ2-1; 8 bases align to TRBD2. J was trimmed by 6 bases and V by 6 bases; bases with no gene match: 10. CDR1 and CDR2 from the germline V gene are MNHEY and SVGAGI. This CDR3 region has 15 residues. The CDR3 DNA sequence: TGTGCCAGCAGGGGGACTAGTGGGGGCCGCAATGAGCAGTTCTTC. Translated, it gives CASRGTSGGRNEQFF.

This chain uses TRBV6-5 with TRBJ1-1; D gene uncertain. Germline CDR1 and CDR2: MNHEY and SVGAGI. The CDR3 sequence is 15 residues long. Deletions cut 0 bases from V and 2 bases from J, with 10 bases between. In DNA, the CDR3 is TGTGCCAGCAGTTACTCGCGGGGAGGAAACACTGAAGCTTTCTTT. Protein: CASSYSRGGNTEAFF.

The chain links TRBV2 to TRBJ1-5; D unclear. Germline assignment: CDR1 SNHLY and CDR2 FYNNEI. V lost 6 bases to trimming and J lost 9 bases, with 12 bases between them. This CDR3 has 12 residues. The CDR3 sequence is CASRGEDGPQHF. Here the CDR3 DNA reads TGTGCCAGCAGGGGAGAGGACGGGCCCCAGCATTTT.

This chain uses TRBV7-2 with TRBJ1-2; 7 bases map to TRBD1. The junction had 8 bases not matched to a gene; V was cut back by 6 bases and J by 4 bases. This CDR3 region has 14 residues. Germline values: CDR1 SGHTA, CDR2 FQGNSA. CDR3 coding DNA: TGTGCCAGCAGTCCCTGGACAGGCACCTATGGCTACACCTTC. This gives the protein CASSPWTGTYGYTF.

This rearrangement joins TRBV18 to TRBJ1-1, with 9 bases identical to TRBD1. Germline V CDR1 and CDR2: KGHSH, LQKENI. The CDR3 contains 16 residues. With 3 bases clipped from V and 2 bases from J, the junction kept 7 bases outside the gene matches. CDR3 loop: CASSPQGTGPNTEAFF. CDR3 nucleotides: TGTGCCAGCTCACCGCAAGGGACAGGGCCTAACACTGAAGCTTTCTTT.

V is TRBV7-9 and J is TRBJ1-3, with 9 bases lining up with TRBD1. Germline V CDR1 and CDR2: SEHNR, FQNEAQ (reference sequence). Trimming cost V 3 bases and J 1 base; bases outside gene matches: 10. The CDR3 covers 18 residues. The CDR3 loop is CASSFWDRALSSGNTIYF. CDR3 sequence (DNA): TGTGCCAGCAGCTTTTGGGACAGGGCCTTAAGTTCTGGAAACACCATATATTTT.

The table lists this clone with a count of one. J is TRBJ1-2 and V is TRBV11-2, with D unresolved. Germline V gene data show CDR1 as SGHAT and CDR2 as FQNNGV. The CDR3 extends over 13 amino acids. V was shortened by 7 bases and J by 7 bases, with 16 bases between the two germline ends. The CDR3 reads CASTPPGLAGYTF. The CDR3 DNA reads as TGTGCCAGCACCCCTCCGGGATTAGCTGGCTACACCTTC.

This rearrangement joins TRBV2 to TRBJ2-1; TRBD1 matches 9 bases. The CDR3 runs 15 residues. CDR1 is SNHLY, CDR2 FYNNEI, per germline. The J segment lost 5 bases and the V segment lost 4 bases, leaving 6 bases of the junction unmatched. The CDR3 protein is CASSGWTGDDNEQFF. For the CDR3, the DNA is TGTGCCAGCAGTGGCTGGACAGGGGACGACAATGAGCAGTTCTTC.

This rearrangement joins TRBV30 to TRBJ2-7; possibly TRBD1 for D (8 bases). In germline, CDR1 is GTSNPN, CDR2 SVGIG (reference sequence). Deletions cut 8 bases from V and 3 bases from J, with 26 bases between. This CDR3 is 16 amino acids long. CDR3: CATGGGTGHRLYEQYF. CDR3 bases: TGTGCCACTGGGGGGGGGACAGGTCACCGCCTCTACGAGCAGTACTTC.

There are a few counts of this clone. The CDR3 bases are TGTGCCAGCAGCAACAGGGCCCTCGAACACCAGCCCCAGCATTTT. It is translated as CASSNRALEHQPQHF. The genes are TRBV6-5 and TRBJ1-5; D possibly corresponds to TRBD1 (6 bases). Looked up from germline, CDR1 is MNHEY and CDR2 is SVGAGI. Trimming left V 6 bases short and J 7 bases short, with 19 bases between. This CDR3 is 15 amino acids long.

The chain combines TRBV30 with TRBJ1-2, with unresolved D. CDR3 length: 13 amino acids. Germline lookup yields CDR1 GTSNPN and CDR2 SVGIG (reference sequence). Trimming took 5 bases from V and 2 from J, leaving 12 bases between them. CDR3 coding DNA: TGTGCCTGGGGCCGTACACCGAACTATGGCTACACCTTC. Protein: CAWGRTPNYGYTF.

This rearrangement joins TRBV18 to TRBJ1-1; no firm D call. V lost 6 bases to trimming and J lost 4 bases, with 15 bases between them. In germline, CDR1 is KGHSH, CDR2 LQKENI. The CDR3 covers 14 residues. The CDR3 DNA sequence: TGTGCCAGCTCCCCGGGGTCGGGTTTCACTGAAGCTTTCTTT. Its protein is CASSPGSGFTEAFF.

This clone was seen only once. The chain uses TRBV7-2 and TRBJ2-1; 8 bases map to TRBD1. CDR1 SGHTA and CDR2 FQGNSA come from the germline V gene. V dropped 2 bases and J dropped 3; count of bases not matched to a gene: 6. The CDR3 has 16 residues. CDR3 residues: CASSLNTGGYYNEQFF. CDR3 nucleotide sequence: TGTGCCAGCAGCTTAAATACAGGGGGATACTACAATGAGCAGTTCTTC.